Given below is one T cell receptor (beta chain) in context. The data derive from a study of shared clonotypes between healthy human individuals. The wider study: Three plates each covered CD4 naive and memory; CD8 naive two, CD8 memory one.

Per germline, CDR1 KGHSH and CDR2 LQKENI. This CDR3 has 13 amino acids. The V end was cut by 3 bases, the J end by 4 bases, with 10 bases between. Profiled with immunoSEQ multiplex PCR; TCRdb holds only in-frame clones, not every one. The profile shows about 1.1 million clones, around 78% of them singletons. Specimen: memory CD4+ T cells from PBMCs. Subset given: CD45RA-negative fraction. The sequence was collected from a man aged 18 to 29 in good health. Some clones in this sample may be carry-over from other donors' samples. The rearrangement uses TRBV18 and TRBJ2-7; no clear D. Written as DNA, the CDR3 is TGTGCCAGCTCACCCTCGAGAGGATACGAGCAGTACTTC. It translates to CASSPSRGYEQYF.